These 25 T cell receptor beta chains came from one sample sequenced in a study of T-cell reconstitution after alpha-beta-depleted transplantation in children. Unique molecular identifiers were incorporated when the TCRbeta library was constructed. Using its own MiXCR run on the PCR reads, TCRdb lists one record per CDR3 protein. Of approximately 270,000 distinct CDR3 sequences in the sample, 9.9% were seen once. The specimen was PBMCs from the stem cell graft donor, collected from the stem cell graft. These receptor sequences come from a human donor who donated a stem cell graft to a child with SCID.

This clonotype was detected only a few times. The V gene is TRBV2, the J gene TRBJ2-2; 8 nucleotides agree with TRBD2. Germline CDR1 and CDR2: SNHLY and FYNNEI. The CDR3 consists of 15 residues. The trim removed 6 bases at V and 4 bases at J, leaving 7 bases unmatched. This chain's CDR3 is CASRLTSAVTGELFF. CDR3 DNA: TGTGCCAGCAGATTGACTAGCGCTGTCACCGGGGAGCTGTTTTTT.

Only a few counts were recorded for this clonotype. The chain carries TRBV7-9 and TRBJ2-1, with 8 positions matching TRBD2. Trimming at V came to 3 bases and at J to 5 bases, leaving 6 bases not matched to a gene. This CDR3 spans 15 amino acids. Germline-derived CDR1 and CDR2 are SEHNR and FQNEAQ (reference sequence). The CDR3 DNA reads TGTGCCAGCAGCTTGCCCGGGGGGGCCCACAATGAGCAGTTCTTC. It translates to CASSLPGGAHNEQFF.

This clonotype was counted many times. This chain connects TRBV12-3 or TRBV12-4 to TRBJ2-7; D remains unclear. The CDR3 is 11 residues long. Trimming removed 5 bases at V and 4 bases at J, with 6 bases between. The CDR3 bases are TGTGCCAGCAGTCCAAAATACGAGCAGTACTTC. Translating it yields CASSPKYEQYF.

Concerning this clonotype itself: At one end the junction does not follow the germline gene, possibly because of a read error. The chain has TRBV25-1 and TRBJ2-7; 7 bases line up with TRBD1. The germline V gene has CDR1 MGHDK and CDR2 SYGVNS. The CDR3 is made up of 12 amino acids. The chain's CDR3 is CASRDRAYEQYF. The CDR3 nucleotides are TGTGCCAGCCGTGACAGGGCGTACGAGCAGTACTTC.

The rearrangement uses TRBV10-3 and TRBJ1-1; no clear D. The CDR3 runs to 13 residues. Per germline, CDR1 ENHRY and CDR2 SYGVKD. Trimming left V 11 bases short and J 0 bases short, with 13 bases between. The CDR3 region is CAAPWQMNTEAFF. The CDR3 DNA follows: TGTGCCGCCCCCTGGCAGATGAACACTGAAGCTTTCTTT.

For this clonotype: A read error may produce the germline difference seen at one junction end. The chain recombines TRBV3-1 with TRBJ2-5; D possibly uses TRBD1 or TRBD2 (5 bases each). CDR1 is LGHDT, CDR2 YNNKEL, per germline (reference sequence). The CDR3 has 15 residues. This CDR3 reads CPSSGMQGVQETQYF. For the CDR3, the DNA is TGTCCCAGCAGCGGAATGCAGGGCGTACAAGAGACCCAGTACTTC.

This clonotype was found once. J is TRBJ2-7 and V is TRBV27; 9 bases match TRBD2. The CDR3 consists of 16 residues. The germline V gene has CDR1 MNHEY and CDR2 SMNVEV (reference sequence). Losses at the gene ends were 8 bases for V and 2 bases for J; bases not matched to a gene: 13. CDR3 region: CASQSRLAGRTYEQYF. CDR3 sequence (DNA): TGTGCCAGCCAGTCCCGTCTAGCGGGGAGGACCTACGAGCAGTACTTC.

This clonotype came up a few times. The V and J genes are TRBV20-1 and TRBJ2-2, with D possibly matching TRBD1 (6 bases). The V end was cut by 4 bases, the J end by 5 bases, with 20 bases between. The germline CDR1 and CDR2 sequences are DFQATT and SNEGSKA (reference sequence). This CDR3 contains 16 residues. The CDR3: CSATNPRGLRTGELFF. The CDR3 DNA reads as TGCAGTGCTACCAATCCCAGGGGTCTCAGGACCGGGGAGCTGTTTTTT.

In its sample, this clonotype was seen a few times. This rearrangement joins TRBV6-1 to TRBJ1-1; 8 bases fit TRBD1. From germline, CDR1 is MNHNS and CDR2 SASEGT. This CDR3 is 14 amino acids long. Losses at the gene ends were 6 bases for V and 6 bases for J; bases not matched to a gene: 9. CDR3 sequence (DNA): TGTGCCAGCAGGCAGGGGGCGGAGGCTTCTGAAGCTTTCTTT. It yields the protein CASRQGAEASEAFF.

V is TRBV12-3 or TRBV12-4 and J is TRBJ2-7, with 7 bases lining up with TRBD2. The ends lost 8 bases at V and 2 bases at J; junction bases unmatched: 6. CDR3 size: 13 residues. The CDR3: CASGRGVTYEQYF. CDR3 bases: TGTGCCAGCGGCCGGGGGGTTACCTACGAGCAGTACTTC.

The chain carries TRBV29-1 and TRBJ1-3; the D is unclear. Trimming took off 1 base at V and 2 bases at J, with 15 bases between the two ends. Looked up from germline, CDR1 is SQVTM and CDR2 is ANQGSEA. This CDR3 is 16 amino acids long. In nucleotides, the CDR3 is TGCAGCGTTGAAGGTCCCAACCCCATAACTGGAAACACCATATATTTT. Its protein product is CSVEGPNPITGNTIYF.

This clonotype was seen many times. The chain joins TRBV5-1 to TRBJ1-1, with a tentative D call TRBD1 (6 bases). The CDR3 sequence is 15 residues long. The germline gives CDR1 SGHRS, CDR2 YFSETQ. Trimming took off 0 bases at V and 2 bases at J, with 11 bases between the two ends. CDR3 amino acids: CASSLDGQRNTEAFF. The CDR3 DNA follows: TGCGCCAGCAGCTTGGACGGACAGCGAAACACTGAAGCTTTCTTT.

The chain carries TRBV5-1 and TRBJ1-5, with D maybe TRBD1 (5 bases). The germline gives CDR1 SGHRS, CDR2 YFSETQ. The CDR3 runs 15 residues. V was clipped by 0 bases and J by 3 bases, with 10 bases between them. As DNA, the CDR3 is TGCGCCAGCAGCTTGGGAGGGGAGCTCAATCAGCCCCAGCATTTT. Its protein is CASSLGGELNQPQHF.

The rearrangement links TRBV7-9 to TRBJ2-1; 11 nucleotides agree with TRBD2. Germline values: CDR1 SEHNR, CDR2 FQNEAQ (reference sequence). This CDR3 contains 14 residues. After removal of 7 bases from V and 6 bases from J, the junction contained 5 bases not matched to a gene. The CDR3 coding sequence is TGTGCCAGCACCGCCGGGACTAGCGGCAATGAGCAGTTCTTC. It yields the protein CASTAGTSGNEQFF. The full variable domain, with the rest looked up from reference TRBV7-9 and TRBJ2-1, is DTGVSQNPRHKITKRGQNVTFRCDPISEHNRLYWYRQTLGQGPEFLTYFQNEAQLEKSRLLSDRFSAERPKGSFSTLEIQRTEQGDSAMYLCASTAGTSGNEQFFGPGTRLTVL.

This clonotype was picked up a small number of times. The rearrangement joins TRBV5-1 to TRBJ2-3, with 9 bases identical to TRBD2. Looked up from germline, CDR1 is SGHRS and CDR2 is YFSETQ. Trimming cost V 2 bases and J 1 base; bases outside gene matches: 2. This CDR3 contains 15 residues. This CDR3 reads CASSFRTSGTDTQYF. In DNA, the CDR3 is TGCGCCAGCAGCTTCAGGACTAGCGGCACAGATACGCAGTATTTT.

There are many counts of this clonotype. CDR3 DNA sequence: TGCAGTGCTAGATCGGACAGTTTTTCGGGTGAGCAGTTCTTC. This translates into CSARSDSFSGEQFF. The V and J genes are TRBV20-1 and TRBJ2-1, with D tentatively TRBD1 (6 bases). Between the trimmed V and J ends, which lost 2 bases and 9 bases, there was a span of 17 bases. The CDR3 has 14 amino acids. CDR1 and CDR2 from the germline V gene are DFQATT and SNEGSKA (reference sequence).

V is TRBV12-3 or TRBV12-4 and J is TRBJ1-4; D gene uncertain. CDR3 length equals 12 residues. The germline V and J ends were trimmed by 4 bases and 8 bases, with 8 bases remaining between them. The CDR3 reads CASSYPGEKLFF. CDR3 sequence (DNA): TGTGCCAGCAGTTACCCCGGGGAAAAACTGTTTTTT.

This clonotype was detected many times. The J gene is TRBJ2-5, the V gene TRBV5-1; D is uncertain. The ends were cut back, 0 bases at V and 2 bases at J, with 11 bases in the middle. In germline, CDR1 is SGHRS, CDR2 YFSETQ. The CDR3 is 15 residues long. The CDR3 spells CASSLAAERQETQYF. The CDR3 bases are TGCGCCAGCAGCTTGGCGGCAGAACGACAAGAGACCCAGTACTTC.

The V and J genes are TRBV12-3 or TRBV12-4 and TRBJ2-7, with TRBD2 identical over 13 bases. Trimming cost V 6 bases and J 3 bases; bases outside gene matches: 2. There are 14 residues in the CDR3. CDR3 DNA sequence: TGTGCCAGCAGCAGACTAGCGGGGGGCTACGAGCAGTACTTC. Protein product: CASSRLAGGYEQYF.

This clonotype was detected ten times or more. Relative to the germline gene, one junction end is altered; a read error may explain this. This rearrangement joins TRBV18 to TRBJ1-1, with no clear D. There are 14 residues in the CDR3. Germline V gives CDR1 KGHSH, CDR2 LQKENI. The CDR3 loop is CASSQDRGNTEAFF. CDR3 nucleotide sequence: TGCGCCAGCAGCCAAGACCGGGGAAACACTGAAGCTTTCTTT.

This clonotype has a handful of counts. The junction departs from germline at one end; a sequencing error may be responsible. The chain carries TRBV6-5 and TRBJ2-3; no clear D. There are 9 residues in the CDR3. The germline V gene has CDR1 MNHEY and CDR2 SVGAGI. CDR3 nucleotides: TGTGCCAGCAGTCCCCCATTGGTTTTT. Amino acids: CASSPPLVF.

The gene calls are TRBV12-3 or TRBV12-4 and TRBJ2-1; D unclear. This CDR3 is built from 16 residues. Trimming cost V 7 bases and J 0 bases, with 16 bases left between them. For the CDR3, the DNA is TGTGCCAGCACCATTTCTGGACGAAGCTCCTACAATGAGCAGTTCTTC. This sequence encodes CASTISGRSSYNEQFF.

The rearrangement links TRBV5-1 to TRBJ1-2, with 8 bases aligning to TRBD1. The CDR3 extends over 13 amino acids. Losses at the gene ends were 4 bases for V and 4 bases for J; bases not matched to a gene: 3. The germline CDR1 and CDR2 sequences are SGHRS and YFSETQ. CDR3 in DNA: TGCGCCAGCAGCGACGGGACAGGCTATGGCTACACCTTC. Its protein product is CASSDGTGYGYTF.

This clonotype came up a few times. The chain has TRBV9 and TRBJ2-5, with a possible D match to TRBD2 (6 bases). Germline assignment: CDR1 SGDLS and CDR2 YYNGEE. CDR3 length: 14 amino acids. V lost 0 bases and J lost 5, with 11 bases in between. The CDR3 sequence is CASSVAGGAETQYF. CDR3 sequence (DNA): TGTGCCAGCAGCGTAGCCGGCGGGGCGGAGACCCAGTACTTC.

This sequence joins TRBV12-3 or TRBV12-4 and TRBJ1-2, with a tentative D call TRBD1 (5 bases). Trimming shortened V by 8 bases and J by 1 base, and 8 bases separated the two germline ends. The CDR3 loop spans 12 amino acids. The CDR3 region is CASLRGNYGYTF. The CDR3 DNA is TGTGCCAGCCTTAGGGGTAACTATGGCTACACCTTC.